The sample holds a few counts of the clone carrying this TCR beta chain. What it binds is unknown. TCR beta CDR3 regions were amplified from RNA. First-round RT-PCR of the TCR CDR3 relied on the HTBI primer set. TCRdb analysed the multiplex PCR reads with MiXCR anew, one entry per CDR3 protein. The sample includes more than 500,000 distinct CDR3 sequences, over 35% of them seen just once. The data stem from a study of T cells in Graves' hyperthyroidism and ophthalmopathy. Study findings and constraints: Among clonotypes expanded in thyroid above 0.001, most were also found in blood.

It was uncontrolled infection, other autoimmune disease, pregnancy or lactation that excluded patients. Diagnostic decisions used clinical symptoms, serum thyroxine and TRAb, thyroid ultrasound and orbital computed tomography. With 7 bases removed from V and 2 bases from J, the gap between germline ends came to 11 bases. This CDR3 is 13 amino acids long. The gene calls are TRBV12-3 or TRBV12-4 and TRBJ1-1; D ambiguous. Specimen: peripheral blood or thyroid tissue (not recorded which). The TCR was taken from an adult woman with Graves' disease, either hyperthyroidism or ophthalmopathy (not recorded which). The CDR3: CASITTSNTEAFF. DNA of the CDR3: TGTGCCAGCATCACGACGAGTAACACTGAAGCTTTCTTT.